The 8 T cell receptor beta chains reported below all come from one sample, sequenced in a study of tumor-infiltrating lymphocytes in localized non-small cell lung cancer. Sequenced by immunoSEQ multiplex PCR; TCRdb stores in-frame clones only, minus some. The sample holds roughly 30,000 clones, roughly 85% seen once. The sequenced material came from lung tumor tissue. The receptors come from a human donor with non-small cell lung cancer.

V is TRBV10-2 and J is TRBJ1-1, with D maybe TRBD1 (6 bases). CDR1 is WSHSY and CDR2 is SAAADI in the germline V gene. The CDR3 is made up of 16 amino acids. Trimming stripped 0 bases from V and 3 bases from J, with 14 bases between. The CDR3 spells CASSESVSGADTEAFF. The DNA of the CDR3 is TGCGCCAGCAGTGAGTCGGTTTCGGGGGCAGACACTGAAGCTTTCTTT.

This chain joins TRBV10-3 and TRBJ2-5, with D unresolved. CDR3 size: 13 residues. Trimming removed 3 bases from V and 6 bases from J, with 11 bases in between. The V gene's germline CDR1 is ENHRY and CDR2 SYGVKD. The CDR3: CAISDPHRKTQYF. CDR3 coding DNA: TGTGCCATCAGTGATCCCCACCGAAAGACCCAGTACTTC.

This chain links TRBV10-3 with TRBJ1-2, with TRBD1 matching over 7 bases. CDR3 length equals 14 residues. Germline V gene data show CDR1 as ENHRY and CDR2 as SYGVKD. Losses at the gene ends were 0 bases for V and 8 bases for J; bases not matched to a gene: 6. Here the CDR3 DNA reads TGTGCCATCAGTGAGTCGGGGACAGTCTTAGGCTACACCTTC. Translating gives CAISESGTVLGYTF.

The chain is built from TRBV5-6 and TRBJ1-1; D gene ambiguous. Trimming took off 0 bases at V and 7 bases at J, with 7 bases between the two ends. The germline V gene has CDR1 SGHDT and CDR2 YYEEEE. The CDR3 runs to 12 residues. CDR3 DNA: TGTGCCAGCAGCTTGGCGACGGGTGAAGCTTTCTTT. It codes for CASSLATGEAFF.

Written as DNA, the CDR3 is TGTGCCTGGAGTGTATTATCAGGAGGAAATTCACCCCTCCACTTT. Residues: CAWSVLSGGNSPLHF. This sequence joins TRBV30 and TRBJ1-6, with unresolved D. Trimming removed 0 bases at V and 7 bases at J, with 13 bases between. CDR1 is GTSNPN, CDR2 SVGIG, per germline (reference sequence). The CDR3 has 15 residues.

The chain links TRBV11-2 to TRBJ2-7, with 8 bases that match TRBD1. The length of the CDR3 is 15 residues. J lost 0 bases, V lost 4 bases, and 5 bases had no gene match. Germline values: CDR1 SGHAT, CDR2 FQNNGV. The CDR3 spells CASSSMTGASYEQYF. The CDR3 DNA reads as TGTGCCAGCAGCTCCATGACAGGGGCCTCCTACGAGCAGTACTTC.

The chain has TRBV5-6 and TRBJ1-5, with D maybe TRBD1 (5 bases). With 2 bases removed from V and 5 bases from J, the gap between germline ends came to 14 bases. This CDR3 has 15 amino acids. Germline V gives CDR1 SGHDT, CDR2 YYEEEE. The CDR3: CASSFRGFGDQPQHF. The CDR3 DNA is TGTGCCAGCAGCTTTCGGGGCTTCGGGGATCAGCCCCAGCATTTT. Variable domain in full (rest from reference TRBV5-6 and TRBJ1-5): DAGVTQSPTHLIKTRGQQVTLRCSPKSGHDTVSWYQQALGQGPQFIFQYYEEEERQRGNFPDRFSGHQFPNYSSELNVNALLLGDSALYLCASSFRGFGDQPQHFGDGTRLSIL.

The chain links TRBV12-5 to TRBJ1-1; D gene unclear. Germline CDR1 reads LGHNT; CDR2 reads FRNRAP. V was shortened by 2 bases and J by 7 bases, with 2 bases between the two germline ends. The CDR3 length is 10 residues. The CDR3 reads CASGLSEAFF. For the CDR3, the DNA is TGTGCTAGTGGTTTGAGTGAAGCTTTCTTT.